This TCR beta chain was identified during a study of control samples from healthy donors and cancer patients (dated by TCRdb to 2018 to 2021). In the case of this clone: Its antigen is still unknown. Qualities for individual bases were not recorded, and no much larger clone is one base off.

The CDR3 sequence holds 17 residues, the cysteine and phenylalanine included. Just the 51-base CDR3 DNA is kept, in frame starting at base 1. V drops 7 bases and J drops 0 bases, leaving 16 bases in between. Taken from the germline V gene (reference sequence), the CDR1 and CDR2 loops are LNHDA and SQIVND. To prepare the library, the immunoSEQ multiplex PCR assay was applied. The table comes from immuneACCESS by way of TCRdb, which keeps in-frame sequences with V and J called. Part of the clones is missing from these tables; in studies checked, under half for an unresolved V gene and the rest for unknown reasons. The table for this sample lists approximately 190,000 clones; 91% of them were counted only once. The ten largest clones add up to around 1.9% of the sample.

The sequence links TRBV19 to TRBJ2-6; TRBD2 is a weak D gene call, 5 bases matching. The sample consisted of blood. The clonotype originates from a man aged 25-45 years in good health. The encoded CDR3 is CASKLESGNSGANVLTF. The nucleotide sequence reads TGTGCCAGTAAATTGGAAAGCGGAAACTCTGGGGCCAACGTCCTGACTTTC.